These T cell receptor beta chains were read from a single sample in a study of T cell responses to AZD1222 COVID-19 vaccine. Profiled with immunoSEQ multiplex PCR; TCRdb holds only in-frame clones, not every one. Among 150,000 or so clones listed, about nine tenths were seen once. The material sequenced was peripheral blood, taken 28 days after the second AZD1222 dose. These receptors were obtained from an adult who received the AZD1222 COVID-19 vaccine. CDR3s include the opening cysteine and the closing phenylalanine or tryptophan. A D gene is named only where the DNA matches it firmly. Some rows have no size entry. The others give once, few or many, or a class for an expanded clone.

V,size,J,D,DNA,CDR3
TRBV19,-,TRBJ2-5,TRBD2,TGTGCCAGTAGTATCTCCGGGACTAGCGGGGGTCAAGAGACCCAGTACTTC,CASSISGTSGGQETQYF
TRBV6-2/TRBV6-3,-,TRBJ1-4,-,TGTGCCAGCAGTAACTACGGAAAAACTAATGAAAAACTGTTTTTT,CASSNYGKTNEKLFF
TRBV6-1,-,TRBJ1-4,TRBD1,TGTGCCAGCAGTGGGTTGACAGGGTCGCCTAATGAAAAACTGTTTTTT,CASSGLTGSPNEKLFF
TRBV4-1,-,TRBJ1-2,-,TGCGCCAGCAGCCAAGATGGATTAGGGGGGAGGGTCTATGGCTACACCTTC,CASSQDGLGGRVYGYTF
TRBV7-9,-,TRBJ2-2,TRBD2,TGTGCCAGCAGCCCCGAGTCGGGAGGGGACACCGGGGAGCTGTTTTTT,CASSPESGGDTGELFF
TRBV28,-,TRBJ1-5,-,TGTGCCAGCAGTTCCCCACAGGGTCAGCATCAGCCCCAGCATTTT,CASSSPQGQHQPQHF
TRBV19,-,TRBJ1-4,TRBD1,TGTGCCAGTAGTACCGACAGGGGCGGTGAAAAACTGTTTTTT,CASSTDRGGEKLFF
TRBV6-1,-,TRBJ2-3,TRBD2,TGTGCCAGCAGTGCCCCCCCTCTCTCGGGGGGGCTCACAGATACGCAGTATTTT,CASSAPPLSGGLTDTQYF
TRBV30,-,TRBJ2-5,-,TGTGCCTCGGAGAGAAGGCGGGGAGAGACCCAGTACTTC,CASERRRGETQYF
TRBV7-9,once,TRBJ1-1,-,TGTGCCAGCAGCTTAGTTGGCCGATCATCTGAAGCTTTCTTT,CASSLVGRSSEAFF
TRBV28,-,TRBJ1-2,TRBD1,TGTGCCAGCGCTGTTACAGGGGTCTATGGCTACACCTTC,CASAVTGVYGYTF
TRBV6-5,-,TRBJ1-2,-,TGTGCCAGCAGTTACTCGACTCGGGCAGGGCCCTATGGCTACACCTTC,CASSYSTRAGPYGYTF
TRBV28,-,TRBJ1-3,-,TGTGCCAGCAGTTTGGGGGCCTTCTCTGGAAACACCATATATTTT,CASSLGAFSGNTIYF
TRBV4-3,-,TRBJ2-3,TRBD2,TGCGCCAGCAGCCGGTTCAGCGGGAGGGCAGATACGCAGTATTTT,CASSRFSGRADTQYF
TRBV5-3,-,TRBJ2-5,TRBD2,TGTGCCATCACCCGGCTAGCGGGGAAAGAGACCCAGTACTTC,CAITRLAGKETQYF
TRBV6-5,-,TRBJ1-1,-,TGTGCCAGCAGAACAGGGTTGAACACTGAAGCTTTCTTT,CASRTGLNTEAFF
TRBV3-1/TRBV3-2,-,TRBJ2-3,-,TGTGCCAGCAGCCAAGAATCCGGGGGTCGGTTTACAGATACGCAGTATTTT,CASSQESGGRFTDTQYF
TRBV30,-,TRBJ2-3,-,TGTGCCTGGGCCCGGGCCACTTTGAGCACAGATACGCAGTATTTT,CAWARATLSTDTQYF
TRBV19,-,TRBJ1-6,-,TGTGCCAGTAGTATCGGGCGCTTGGAGGGTAGTTCACCCCTCCACTTT,CASSIGRLEGSSPLHF
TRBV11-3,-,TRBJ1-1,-,TGTGCCAGCAGCTTAAGGGGGAGCACTGAAGCTTTCTTT,CASSLRGSTEAFF
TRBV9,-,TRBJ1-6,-,TGTGCCAGCAGCGTAGGGAATTCACCCCTCCACTTT,CASSVGNSPLHF
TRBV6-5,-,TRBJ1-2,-,TGTGCCAGCAGGGTAGGGAAAGGATATGGCTACACCTTC,CASRVGKGYGYTF
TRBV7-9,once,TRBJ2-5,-,TGTGCCAGCAGCTTAGACTCGCCAAGGACCCAGTACTTC,CASSLDSPRTQYF
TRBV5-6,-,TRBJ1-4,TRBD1,TGTGCCAGCAGCTCCCTGATGGTCCCGGGACAGGCTAATGAAAAACTGTTTTTT,CASSSLMVPGQANEKLFF
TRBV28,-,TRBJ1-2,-,TGTGCCAGCTCCAGTCCTCAAGAGGGAAGTGGCTACACCTTC,CASSSPQEGSGYTF
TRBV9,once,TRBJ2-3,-,TGTGCCAGCAGCGTATCCGCAGGGATGATCACAGATACGCAGTATTTT,CASSVSAGMITDTQYF
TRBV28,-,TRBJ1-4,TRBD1,TGTGCCAGTACGACGGGGACAGCAACTAATGAAAAACTGTTTTTT,CASTTGTATNEKLFF
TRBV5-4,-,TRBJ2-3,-,TGTGCCAGCAGCTTTAGAGTCTCCGCAAGCACAGATACGCAGTATTTT,CASSFRVSASTDTQYF
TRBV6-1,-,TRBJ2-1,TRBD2,TGTGCCAGCAGTGACCCCACCCGGGCACTAGCGGAGTACAATGAGCAGTTCTTC,CASSDPTRALAEYNEQFF
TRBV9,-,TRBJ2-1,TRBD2,TGTGCCAGCAGCGTAGCTAGCGGGATTGACTCCTACAATGAGCAGTTCTTC,CASSVASGIDSYNEQFF
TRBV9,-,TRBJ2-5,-,TGTGCCAGCAGCACGGACAGAGTAGAGACCCAGTACTTC,CASSTDRVETQYF
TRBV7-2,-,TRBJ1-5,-,TGTGCCAGCAGCGTCTCCGGGACAACTAACAATCAGCCCCAGCATTTT,CASSVSGTTNNQPQHF
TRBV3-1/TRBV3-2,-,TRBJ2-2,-,TGTGCCAGCAGCCACACCGGGGAGCTGTTTTTT,CASSHTGELFF
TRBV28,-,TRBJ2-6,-,TGTGCCAGCAGCCGGGGGTCTGGGGCCAACGTCCTGACTTTC,CASSRGSGANVLTF
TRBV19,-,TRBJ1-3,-,TGTGCCAGTAGTTCTGGGGGCGAAGAGGGAAACACCATATATTTT,CASSSGGEEGNTIYF
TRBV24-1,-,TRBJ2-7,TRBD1,TGTGCCACCAGTGACCCCGGGACAGGGGGCCTCGTCGGCGAGCAGTACTTC,CATSDPGTGGLVGEQYF
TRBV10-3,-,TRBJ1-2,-,TGTGCCATCAGTGAATCGCAGCTACCACCACGCAACTATGGCTACACCTTC,CAISESQLPPRNYGYTF
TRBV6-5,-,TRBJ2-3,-,TGTGCCAGCACAAAACAGGGCACAGATACGCAGTATTTT,CASTKQGTDTQYF
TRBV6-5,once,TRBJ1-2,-,TGTGCCAGCGAGTCCGGGACACCCATTCCCTCCTACACCTTC,CASESGTPIPSYTF
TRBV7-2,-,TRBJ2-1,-,TGTGCCAGCAGCCCGCGGACCCAGAGCTCCTACAATGAGCAGTTCTTC,CASSPRTQSSYNEQFF
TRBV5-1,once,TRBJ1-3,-,TGCGCCAGCAGCACCCGACAGGTTTCGTCTGGAAACACCATATATTTT,CASSTRQVSSGNTIYF
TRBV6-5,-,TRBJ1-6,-,TGTGCCAGCCTTACGGGGACCACCTATAATTCACCCCTCCACTTT,CASLTGTTYNSPLHF
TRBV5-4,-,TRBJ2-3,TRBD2,TGTGCCAGCAGCCGGACTAGCGGGGGGGCGACAGATACGCAGTATTTT,CASSRTSGGATDTQYF
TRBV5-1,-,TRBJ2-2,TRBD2,TGCGCCAGCAGCGCCCGACTAGCGGGAGAAGGGGAGCTGTTTTTT,CASSARLAGEGELFF